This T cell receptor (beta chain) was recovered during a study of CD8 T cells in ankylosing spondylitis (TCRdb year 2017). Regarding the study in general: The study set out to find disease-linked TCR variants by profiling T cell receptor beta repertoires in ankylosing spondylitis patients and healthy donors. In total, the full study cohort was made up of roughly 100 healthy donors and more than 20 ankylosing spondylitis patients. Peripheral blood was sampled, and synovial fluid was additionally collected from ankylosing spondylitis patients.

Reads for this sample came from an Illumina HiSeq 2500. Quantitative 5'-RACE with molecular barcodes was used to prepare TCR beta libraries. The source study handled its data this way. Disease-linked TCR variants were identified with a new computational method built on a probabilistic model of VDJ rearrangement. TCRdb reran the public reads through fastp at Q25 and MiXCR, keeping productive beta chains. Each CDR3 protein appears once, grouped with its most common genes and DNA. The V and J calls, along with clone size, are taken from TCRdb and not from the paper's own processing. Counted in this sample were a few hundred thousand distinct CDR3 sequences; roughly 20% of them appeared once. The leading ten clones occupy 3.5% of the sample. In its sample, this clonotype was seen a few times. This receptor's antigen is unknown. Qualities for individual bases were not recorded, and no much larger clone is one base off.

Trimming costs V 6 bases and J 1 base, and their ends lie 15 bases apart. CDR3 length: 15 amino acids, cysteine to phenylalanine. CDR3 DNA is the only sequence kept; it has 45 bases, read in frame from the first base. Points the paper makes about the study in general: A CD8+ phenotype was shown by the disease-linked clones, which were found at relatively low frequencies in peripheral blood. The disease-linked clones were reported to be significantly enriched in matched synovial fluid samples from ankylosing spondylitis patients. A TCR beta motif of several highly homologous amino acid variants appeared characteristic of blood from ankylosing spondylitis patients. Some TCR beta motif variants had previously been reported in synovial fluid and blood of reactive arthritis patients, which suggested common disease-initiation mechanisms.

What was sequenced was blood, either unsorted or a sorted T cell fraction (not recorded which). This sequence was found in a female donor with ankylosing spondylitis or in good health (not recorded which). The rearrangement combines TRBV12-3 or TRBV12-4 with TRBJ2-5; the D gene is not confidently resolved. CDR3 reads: CASRARHPTQETQYF. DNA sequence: TGTGCCAGCAGAGCGAGACACCCTACCCAAGAGACCCAGTACTTC.